Listed here are 18 T cell receptor beta chains from one sample, sequenced in a study of CD8 T cells in ankylosing spondylitis. Study-level results: Ankylosing spondylitis blood appeared to carry a characteristic TCR beta motif of roughly 8 highly homologous variants.

The antigens of these receptors remain unknown. TCRdb recomputed calls from the 5' RACE reads with MiXCR, one row per CDR3 protein. The sample comprises about 480,000 distinct CDR3 sequences, 17% of which are singletons, and 1% rests with the top ten. Material for sequencing was blood, either unsorted or a sorted T cell fraction (not recorded which). Every receptor here comes from a male donor with ankylosing spondylitis.

CDR3 residues: CASSSQLPREGPFGEQYF. The CDR3 DNA is TGTGCCAGCAGTTCCCAGCTACCTCGGGAGGGCCCGTTCGGAGAGCAGTACTTC. The chain employs TRBV28 and TRBJ2-7, with 8 bases aligning to TRBD2. The V gene's germline CDR1 is MDHEN and CDR2 SYDVKM. This CDR3 has 18 residues. V was clipped by 4 bases and J by 7 bases; unmatched bases: 21.

This clonotype came up many times. This sequence joins TRBV10-3 and TRBJ2-2; 7 nucleotides agree with TRBD2. This CDR3 has 13 residues. Looked up from germline, CDR1 is ENHRY and CDR2 is SYGVKD. J was trimmed by 2 bases and V by 8 bases; bases with no gene match: 2. CDR3 in DNA: TGTGCCATCGGGGGGGGAAACACCGGGGAGCTGTTTTTT. Translation: CAIGGGNTGELFF.

This rearrangement joins TRBV6-5 to TRBJ2-7; D is possibly TRBD2 (6 bases). From germline, CDR1 is MNHEY and CDR2 SVGAGI. V lost 2 bases to trimming and J lost 7 bases, with 9 bases between them. This CDR3 contains 12 residues. The CDR3, as DNA: TGTGCCAGCAGTTACAAGGCGGGGGAGCAGTACTTC. It specifies CASSYKAGEQYF.

V and J are TRBV12-3 or TRBV12-4 and TRBJ2-6; 9 bases line up with TRBD1. The junction had 4 bases not matched to a gene; V was cut back by 3 bases and J by 1 base. There are 17 residues in the CDR3. This CDR3 reads CASSFGTGTSGANVLTF. The CDR3 nucleotides read TGTGCCAGCAGTTTTGGGACAGGGACTTCTGGGGCCAACGTCCTGACTTTC.

This clonotype was detected only a few times. This chain links TRBV20-1 with TRBJ1-5; TRBD1 matches 8 bases. This CDR3 region has 14 residues. CDR1 is DFQATT, CDR2 SNEGSKA, per germline (reference sequence). The trim removed 4 bases at V and 4 bases at J, leaving 6 bases unmatched. The chain's CDR3 is CSAKFDRGNQPQHF. The CDR3 DNA is TGCAGTGCTAAATTCGACAGGGGAAATCAGCCCCAGCATTTT.

V usage is TRBV5-1 and J usage is TRBJ1-5, with D perhaps matching TRBD1 (6 bases). This CDR3 comprises 15 residues. CDR1 is SGHRS, CDR2 YFSETQ, per germline. The germline V and J ends were trimmed by 2 bases and 6 bases, with 15 bases remaining between them. Here the CDR3 DNA reads TGCGCCAGCAGCTTAGAGGGGGATTCGTCTCAGCCCCAGCATTTT. This gives the protein CASSLEGDSSQPQHF.

This clonotype has a handful of counts. This chain connects TRBV2 to TRBJ1-6, with D unclear. Germline V gene sequence: CDR1 SNHLY, CDR2 FYNNEI. CDR3 length: 13 residues. With 7 bases removed from V and 7 bases from J, the gap between germline ends came to 11 bases. As DNA, the CDR3 is TGTGCCAGCACCGGGCTGGGGAATTCACCCCTCCACTTT. Translation gives CASTGLGNSPLHF.

This clonotype was observed a few times. The chain combines TRBV10-3 with TRBJ1-1; no definite D call. The V and J ends lost 8 bases and 5 bases respectively, with 15 bases between them. Looked up from germline, CDR1 is ENHRY and CDR2 is SYGVKD. The CDR3 runs 13 residues. The CDR3 region has the DNA TGTGCCATCTCAGAGCAGCTTGGGACTGAAGCTTTCTTT. This gives the protein CAISEQLGTEAFF.

The gene calls are TRBV7-2 and TRBJ1-1; possibly TRBD1 for D (5 bases). Germline V gene lookup returns CDR1 SGHTA and CDR2 FQGNSA. This CDR3 has 14 residues. Trimming left V 5 bases short and J 4 bases short, with 14 bases between. The CDR3 region has the DNA TGTGCCAGCAGCCCACGACAGACTACCACTGAAGCTTTCTTT. Its protein is CASSPRQTTTEAFF.

This clonotype was detected many times. The chain recombines TRBV2 with TRBJ2-3; D may be TRBD1 (6 bases). CDR3 length equals 14 residues. The germline V and J ends were trimmed by 7 bases and 1 base, with 12 bases remaining between them. Looked up from germline, CDR1 is SNHLY and CDR2 is FYNNEI. The CDR3 sequence is CASNNRQGTDTQYF. The CDR3 DNA follows: TGTGCCAGCAATAATAGACAGGGCACAGATACGCAGTATTTT.

The chain has TRBV7-2 and TRBJ2-1, with D possibly being TRBD1 or TRBD2 (5 bases each). The CDR3 has 16 amino acids. Trimming left V 5 bases short and J 8 bases short, with 22 bases between. Looked up from germline, CDR1 is SGHTA and CDR2 is FQGNSA. CDR3 DNA sequence: TGTGCCAGCAGCCCCATTGACTGGCGGAGAGGGGATGAGCAGTTCTTC. Translated, it gives CASSPIDWRRGDEQFF.

The rearrangement uses TRBV6-5 and TRBJ2-2, with 8 bases lining up with TRBD2. Germline CDR1 MNHEY, CDR2 SVGAGI. J was trimmed by 6 bases and V by 4 bases; bases with no gene match: 10. This CDR3 spans 16 amino acids. The CDR3 DNA is TGTGCCAGCAGTTCCCTCCGGGGGGGAAGGCCCGGGGAGCTGTTTTTT. This gives the protein CASSSLRGGRPGELFF.

This clonotype was counted at least ten times. The J gene is TRBJ2-5, the V gene TRBV12-3 or TRBV12-4, with a weak D call TRBD1 (5 bases). CDR3 length: 15 residues. Trimming stripped 7 bases from V and 2 bases from J, with 17 bases between. The CDR3 is CASTLRVTIQETQYF. As DNA, the CDR3 is TGTGCCAGCACCCTCAGGGTAACAATTCAAGAGACCCAGTACTTC.

This clonotype was counted between two and nine times. The chain carries TRBV6-1 and TRBJ2-7, with D perhaps matching TRBD2 (6 bases). The germline V gene encodes CDR1 MNHNS and CDR2 SASEGT. The CDR3 loop spans 15 amino acids. The V gene lost 4 bases and the J gene lost 0 bases, with 13 bases spanning the gap. The chain's CDR3 is CASSVAGQSSYEQYF. The DNA of the CDR3 is TGTGCCAGCAGTGTCGCGGGGCAGAGCTCCTACGAGCAGTACTTC.

The chain combines TRBV6-2 or TRBV6-3 with TRBJ1-1; D gene ambiguous. The V end lost 0 bases, the J end lost 2 bases, and 7 bases lay between the germline ends. This CDR3 comprises 14 residues. Germline CDR1 is MNHEY and CDR2 is SVGEGT. For the CDR3, the DNA is TGTGCCAGCAGTTACTCTCTACCAAACACTGAAGCTTTCTTT. Amino acids: CASSYSLPNTEAFF.

V usage is TRBV20-1 and J usage is TRBJ1-4; 8 positions match TRBD1. The CDR3 is 12 residues long. Germline V gene sequence: CDR1 DFQATT, CDR2 SNEGSKA (reference sequence). J lost 3 bases, V lost 8 bases, and 2 bases had no gene match. The CDR3 coding sequence is TGCAGTTGGACAGGGTCTAATGAAAAACTGTTTTTT. As protein: CSWTGSNEKLFF.

This clonotype has a count of ten or more. This sequence joins TRBV7-3 and TRBJ2-1; tentative D call: TRBD2 (5 bases). The CDR3 extends over 15 amino acids. Germline V gene lookup returns CDR1 SGHTA and CDR2 FQGTGA. Trimming stripped 2 bases from V and 4 bases from J, with 12 bases between. The CDR3 protein is CASSLGLAPYNEQFF. For the CDR3, the DNA is TGTGCCAGCAGCTTAGGGCTAGCCCCATACAATGAGCAGTTCTTC.

This clonotype was seen a few times. This chain uses TRBV7-2 with TRBJ2-3; 10 bases map to TRBD2. The CDR3 is made up of 16 amino acids. CDR1 SGHTA and CDR2 FQGNSA come from the germline V gene. With V trimmed by 4 bases and J by 1 base, 5 bases remained unmatched. This CDR3 is CASSSHGTSGTDTQYF. CDR3 nucleotide sequence: TGTGCCAGCAGCTCACACGGGACTAGCGGCACAGATACGCAGTATTTT.